The 6 T cell receptor beta chains below all came from one sample that was sequenced in a study of CD8 T cells in Susac syndrome. Random hexamers primed reverse transcription of roughly 0.5 to 1 ug RNA. Using its own MiXCR run on the immunoSEQ multiplex PCR reads, TCRdb lists one record per CDR3 protein. The table lists over 150,000 distinct CDR3 sequences, approximately 93% of them singletons. Sequencing used CD4+ T cells from PBMCs. These receptor sequences come from a human donor with multiple sclerosis.

V and J are TRBV4-1 and TRBJ2-2, with D uncertain. CDR3 length: 15 residues. V was clipped by 2 bases and J by 4 bases, with 11 bases between them. In germline, CDR1 is MGHRA, CDR2 YSYEKL. The DNA of the CDR3 is TGCGCCAGCAGCCAATCCCACGCGGTCACCGGGGAGCTGTTTTTT. Amino acid sequence: CASSQSHAVTGELFF.

The chain recombines TRBV25-1 with TRBJ2-1, with D possibly matching TRBD2 (5 bases). This CDR3 spans 13 amino acids. V was clipped by 3 bases and J by 2 bases, with 5 bases between them. Germline CDR1 and CDR2: MGHDK and SYGVNS. The CDR3 sequence is CASSERAYNEQFF. The CDR3 DNA sequence: TGTGCCAGCAGTGAGCGGGCCTACAATGAGCAGTTCTTC.

The rearrangement links TRBV7-2 to TRBJ2-7, with TRBD1 as a possible D gene (6 bases). This CDR3 contains 14 residues. V lost 5 bases, J lost 2 bases, and 13 bases lay in between. The germline V gene encodes CDR1 SGHTA and CDR2 FQGNSA. The CDR3 loop is CASSHPGHPYEQYF. DNA for the CDR3: TGTGCCAGCAGCCACCCGGGACACCCCTACGAGCAGTACTTC.

This sequence joins TRBV27 and TRBJ1-6; the D gene is possibly TRBD1 (5 bases). The germline V and J ends were trimmed by 2 bases and 9 bases, with 17 bases remaining between them. The CDR3 contains 16 residues. CDR1 and CDR2 from the germline V gene are MNHEY and SMNVEV (reference sequence). CDR3 region: CASSLLRAGRSSPLHF. CDR3 coding DNA: TGTGCCAGCAGTTTACTCCGCGCAGGGCGGAGTTCACCCCTCCACTTT.

This clonotype has just one count. The chain recombines TRBV5-6 with TRBJ2-7; D is perhaps TRBD1 or TRBD2 (6 bases each). The CDR3 is 15 residues long. Germline lookup yields CDR1 SGHDT and CDR2 YYEEEE. V lost 7 bases to trimming and J lost 1 base, with 18 bases between them. CDR3 coding DNA: TGTGCCAGCTTGGGGTTGAAGGGGGGTTCCTACGAGCAGTACTTC. Protein product: CASLGLKGGSYEQYF.

The CDR3 DNA sequence: TGTGCCAGCAGTTTAGAGGGGGGGCTCGAGCAGTACTTC. It is translated as CASSLEGGLEQYF. This chain uses TRBV6-6 with TRBJ2-7; tentatively, D is TRBD2 (7 bases). V was shortened by 4 bases and J by 6 bases, with 13 bases between the two germline ends. The CDR3 contains 13 residues. From germline, CDR1 is MNHNY and CDR2 SVGAGI (reference sequence).